This TCR beta chain was sequenced for a study of OX40 agonist ivuxolimab in advanced cancers. The overall study: Three patients responded partially, comprising one with hepatocellular carcinoma and two with cutaneous melanoma.

Some clones are missing from TCRdb's copy, which holds only in-frame ones; the method was immunoSEQ multiplex PCR. The sample has tens of thousands of clones, 75% to 90% seen once. The CDR3 consists of 13 residues. The germline CDR1 and CDR2 sequences are SGHNT and YYREEE (reference sequence). V lost 0 bases to trimming and J lost 0 bases, with 3 bases between them. On this clone itself: Its target is unknown.

The study's findings and limits: Among patients with partial responses at 0.1-3.0 mg/kg, clonal expansion was among the lowest. Relative to CD4+, CD8+ T cells held more expanded clones on average.

The chain uses TRBV5-4 and TRBJ1-1; D is ambiguous. Sequencing used CD4+ or CD8+ T cells sorted from blood, obtained in a trial of the OX40 agonist ivuxolimab. This TCR came from an adult with an advanced solid tumor such as melanoma, head and neck, liver or kidney cancer. The CDR3 loop is CASSLVLNTEAFF. DNA for the CDR3: TGTGCCAGCAGCTTGGTTCTGAACACTGAAGCTTTCTTT.